A selection of T cell receptor beta chains follows, all from one sample in a study of cytomegalovirus exposure and HLA in healthy donors. Repertoires were generated with immunoSEQ multiplex PCR, while TCRdb's copy carries only in-frame clones and drops some. The sample yields roughly 120,000 clones, about four fifths seen once. The source material was PBMCs. These receptors came from a man aged 18 to 30 in good health and CMV-seronegative. The CDR3 runs from the conserved cysteine through the conserved F or W. A D gene is named only where the DNA matches it firmly. Rows give clone size only sometimes, using once, few, many, or a class for an expanded clone.

TRBV30,-,15,TRBJ2-7,TRBD1,TGTGCCTGGAGTAACCGGGACAGGGATGTCGACGAGCAGTACTTC,CAWSNRDRDVDEQYF
TRBV4-2,-,15,TRBJ2-5,TRBD1,TGTGCCAGCAGCCAACCGACAGGGCCCCAAGAGACCCAGTACTTC,CASSQPTGPQETQYF
TRBV5-6,-,15,TRBJ2-7,TRBD2,TGTGCCAGCAGCTTTACGCGACTAGCCACCTACGAGCAGTACTTC,CASSFTRLATYEQYF
TRBV19,once,16,TRBJ2-2,TRBD2,TGTGCCAGTAGTACTTCTAGCGGGACCTACACCGGGGAGCTGTTTTTT,CASSTSSGTYTGELFF
TRBV4-2,once,17,TRBJ2-2,-,TGTGCCAGCAGCCAACGCGACGCGGCCCTGAACACCGGGGAGCTGTTTTTT,CASSQRDAALNTGELFF
TRBV2,-,11,TRBJ1-2,-,TGTGCCAGCCAGGCAGTCGATGGCTACACCTTC,CASQAVDGYTF
TRBV5-8,-,19,TRBJ2-3,TRBD2,TGTGCCAGCAGCTGGGAGGGAACTAGCGGGAAATTATACACAGATACGCAGTATTTT,CASSWEGTSGKLYTDTQYF
TRBV10-3,-,15,TRBJ2-3,-,TGTGCCATCAGTGAGGGTGAGGTAGGTACAGATACGCAGTATTTT,CAISEGEVGTDTQYF
TRBV2,-,13,TRBJ1-3,-,TGTGCCAGCAGTGTTTCCACCAGGAACACCATATATTTT,CASSVSTRNTIYF
TRBV5-4,few,15,TRBJ1-1,TRBD1,TGTGCCAGCAGCCCGATACAGGGGGTGAACACTGAAGCTTTCTTT,CASSPIQGVNTEAFF
TRBV6-5,once,15,TRBJ2-1,TRBD2,TGTGCCAGCAGTTCCTTAGCGGGAGGGTACAATGAGCAGTTCTTC,CASSSLAGGYNEQFF
TRBV27,-,15,TRBJ1-2,TRBD1,TGTGCCAGCAGTTCGGGGACAGAAGGGTCCTATGGCTACACCTTC,CASSSGTEGSYGYTF
TRBV10-1,-,16,TRBJ2-1,TRBD2,TGCGCCAGCAGTGGGCCCCTAGCGGGAGGATACAATGAGCAGTTCTTC,CASSGPLAGGYNEQFF
TRBV15,-,18,TRBJ2-7,-,TGTGCCACCAGCGGACTCTTGGACAGGCGGGGACTCCCTGACGAGCAGTACTTC,CATSGLLDRRGLPDEQYF
TRBV4-2,few,17,TRBJ2-1,TRBD2,TGTGCCAGCAGCCAAGGCGATGGACTAGCGGGAGCTAATGAGCAGTTCTTC,CASSQGDGLAGANEQFF
TRBV7-2,-,13,TRBJ2-7,-,TGTGCCAGCAGCCTCAGGAGGGTAGACGAGCAGTACTTC,CASSLRRVDEQYF
TRBV5-1,-,14,TRBJ2-5,-,TGCGCCAGCAGCTACGGGACAAGGGAAGAGACCCAGTACTTC,CASSYGTREETQYF
TRBV11-2,-,15,TRBJ2-1,-,TGTGCCAGCAGCTTAGTAGTCCCCCCCTACAATGAGCAGTTCTTC,CASSLVVPPYNEQFF
TRBV19,few,16,TRBJ2-1,-,TGTGCCAGTAGTATTGGGGGCAGGGGGGAAAACAATGAGCAGTTCTTC,CASSIGGRGENNEQFF